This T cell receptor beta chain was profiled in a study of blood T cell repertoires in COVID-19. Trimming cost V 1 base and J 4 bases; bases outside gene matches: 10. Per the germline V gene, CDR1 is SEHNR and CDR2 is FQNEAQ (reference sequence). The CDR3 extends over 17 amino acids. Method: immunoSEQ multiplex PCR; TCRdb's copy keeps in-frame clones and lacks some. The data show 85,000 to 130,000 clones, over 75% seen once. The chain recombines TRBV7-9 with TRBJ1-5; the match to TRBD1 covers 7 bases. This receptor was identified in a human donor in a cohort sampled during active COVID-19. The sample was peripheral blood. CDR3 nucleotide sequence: TGTGCCAGCAGCTTAGAGGGGACAGCTGGGTTGAATCAGCCCCAGCATTTT. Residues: CASSLEGTAGLNQPQHF.